One sample yielded the 8 T cell receptor beta chains listed below, sequenced in a study of cytomegalovirus exposure and HLA in healthy donors. Researchers ran the PCR with 60 Vbeta and 13 Jbeta primers. Clones were sequenced by immunoSEQ multiplex PCR, and TCRdb holds only the in-frame ones, with some missing. Counted here are around 200,000 clones, roughly 79% occurring once; the ten biggest clones make up approximately 2.9%. Sequenced sample: PBMCs. The receptors were sampled from a male donor in good health and CMV-seronegative.

The rearrangement joins TRBV10-3 to TRBJ2-3; D ambiguous. The CDR3 has 12 residues. V was shortened by 3 bases and J by 2 bases, with 3 bases between the two germline ends. Germline lookup yields CDR1 ENHRY and CDR2 SYGVKD. The CDR3 DNA reads as TGTGCCATCAGTGACCACACAGATACGCAGTATTTT. Translated: CAISDHTDTQYF.

The chain links TRBV7-3 to TRBJ1-1; TRBD1 aligns across 8 bases. CDR3 length: 14 residues. In germline, CDR1 is SGHTA, CDR2 FQGTGA. After removal of 1 base from V and 4 bases from J, the junction contained 2 bases not matched to a gene. This chain's CDR3 is CASSLIGTGTEAFF. The CDR3 DNA reads as TGTGCCAGCAGCTTAATCGGGACAGGCACTGAAGCTTTCTTT.

The genes are TRBV27 and TRBJ2-7; 8 nucleotides match TRBD1. V shed 5 bases, J shed 3 bases, and the junction held 3 bases outside the gene matches. The germline CDR1 and CDR2 sequences are MNHEY and SMNVEV (reference sequence). CDR3 size: 13 residues. In nucleotides, the CDR3 is TGTGCCAGCAGTCCGGACAGGGTCTACGAGCAGTACTTC. It yields the protein CASSPDRVYEQYF.

This chain connects TRBV18 to TRBJ2-1; 7 nucleotides match TRBD1. Germline CDR1 is KGHSH and CDR2 is LQKENI. This CDR3 contains 16 residues. V gave up 3 bases and J gave up 0 bases; unmatched junction bases: 5. The CDR3 DNA is TGTGCCAGCTCACCCGGGACAGCTAGCTCCTACAATGAGCAGTTCTTC. Amino acids: CASSPGTASSYNEQFF.

Written as DNA, the CDR3 is TGTGCCAGCAGTCCGAGGGTGGGCGTAAGCTCTGGAAACACCATATATTTT. Amino acid sequence: CASSPRVGVSSGNTIYF. The chain is built from TRBV28 and TRBJ1-3; D gene ambiguous. V was shortened by 5 bases and J by 0 bases, with 17 bases between the two germline ends. The CDR3 extends over 17 amino acids. Germline CDR1 reads MDHEN; CDR2 reads SYDVKM.

This clone was detected once. The genes are TRBV7-9 and TRBJ2-5; 7 positions agree with TRBD1. The CDR3 is 12 amino acids. J gave up 5 bases and V 6 bases, and 3 bases lay outside the gene matches. The germline CDR1 and CDR2 sequences are SEHNR and FQNEAQ (reference sequence). The CDR3, as DNA: TGTGCCAGCAGGATGACAGGGGAGACCCAGTACTTC. Translating gives CASRMTGETQYF.

The rearrangement uses TRBV19 and TRBJ1-1; no reliable D call. Germline CDR1 and CDR2: LNHDA and SQIVND (reference sequence). CDR3 length equals 13 residues. With 6 bases removed from V and 1 base from J, the gap between germline ends came to 9 bases. CDR3 loop: CASRWAENTEAFF. DNA of the CDR3: TGTGCCAGTAGATGGGCTGAGAACACTGAAGCTTTCTTT.

The chain carries TRBV6-5 and TRBJ2-1; TRBD2 is a possible D gene (6 bases). Germline V gives CDR1 MNHEY, CDR2 SVGAGI. Trimming removed 2 bases at V and 1 base at J, with 12 bases between. CDR3 size: 16 residues. CDR3 nucleotide sequence: TGTGCCAGCAGTTACGCGGCGGGGCCTTCCTACAATGAGCAGTTCTTC. This translates into CASSYAAGPSYNEQFF.